The 18 T cell receptor beta chains below come from one sample, sequenced in a study of blood T cell repertoires in COVID-19 (TCRdb year 2020). The method behind the library was the immunoSEQ multiplex PCR assay. This is the immuneACCESS table as TCRdb keeps it, with only in-frame sequences that have V and J called. A part of the clones is gone; compared with another copy, unresolved V genes explain less than half, and the rest is unexplained. The sample profile shows 200,000 to 250,000 clones; approximately 85% of them were found once. The top ten clonotypes cover over 7% of the sample. The sequenced sample was peripheral blood. The receptor source for this set is a woman aged 80 or over with COVID-19, enrolled during active disease.

The chain carries TRBV2 and TRBJ1-4, with D perhaps TRBD1 (5 bases). With 6 bases removed from V and 8 bases from J, the gap between germline ends came to 16 bases. This CDR3 has 14 amino acids. The V gene's germline CDR1 is SNHLY and CDR2 FYNNEI. CDR3 DNA: TGTGCCAGCAGGAGAGACCAGGGATACGAAAAACTGTTTTTT. It translates to CASRRDQGYEKLFF.

This clone was seen only once. This chain connects TRBV6-5 to TRBJ1-1, with D hard to call. This CDR3 has 14 residues. Germline V lookup: CDR1 MNHEY, CDR2 SVGAGI. V lost 10 bases and J lost 1, with 16 bases in between. In nucleotides, the CDR3 is TGTGCCATCCGTCCCACCGGTAGGAACACTGAAGCTTTCTTT. This gives the protein CAIRPTGRNTEAFF.

The rearrangement joins TRBV3-1 (or the pseudogene TRBV3-2) to TRBJ1-1; 8 bases agree with TRBD1. Per germline, CDR1 LGHDT and CDR2 YNNKEL (reference sequence). Unmatched junction bases numbered 8, after V lost 4 bases and J lost 7 bases. This CDR3 has 14 amino acids. The CDR3 loop reads CASSPTQGVGEAFF. The CDR3 coding sequence is TGTGCCAGCAGCCCAACACAGGGGGTGGGTGAAGCTTTCTTT.

V is TRBV30 and J is TRBJ1-1; 7 bases align to TRBD1. From germline, CDR1 is GTSNPN and CDR2 SVGIG (reference sequence). The CDR3 runs 16 residues. V was clipped by 2 bases and J by 1 base; unmatched bases: 10. The CDR3 DNA reads as TGTGCCTGGAGTAAACCCTGGGGACAGCCGAACACTGAAGCTTTCTTT. Encoded protein: CAWSKPWGQPNTEAFF.

The V gene is TRBV28, the J gene TRBJ1-5, with a weak D call TRBD1 (5 bases). CDR1 is MDHEN and CDR2 is SYDVKM in the germline V gene. The CDR3 is 14 amino acids. Trimming cost V 7 bases and J 7 bases, with 17 bases left between them. Written as DNA, the CDR3 is TGTGCCAGCAAAGCCCCTCTCGCAGGGCAGCCCCAGCATTTT. This gives the protein CASKAPLAGQPQHF.

With regard to this clone: The sample contains more than one DNA sequence encoding this CDR3. The chain joins TRBV28 to TRBJ1-2, with D unresolved. The length of the CDR3 is 14 residues. The germline V gene encodes CDR1 MDHEN and CDR2 SYDVKM. Between the trimmed V and J ends, which lost 2 bases and 4 bases, there was a span of 11 bases. The DNA for the CDR3 is TGTGCCAGCAGTTTAGGAGGTGGTGGCTATGGCTACACCTTC. Translating gives CASSLGGGGYGYTF.

The V call is TRBV4-1, the J call TRBJ2-1; TRBD2 agrees at 15 bases. V trimming: 3 bases; J trimming: 15 bases; junction bases outside the gene matches: 9. The CDR3 is 15 residues long. The germline V gene has CDR1 MGHRA and CDR2 YSYEKL. CDR3 region: CASSQVGLAGGLRFF. The CDR3 region has the DNA TGCGCCAGCAGCCAGGTTGGACTAGCGGGGGGGTTACGGTTCTTC.

The rearrangement uses TRBV12-3 or TRBV12-4 and TRBJ1-4; 9 bases align to TRBD1. The CDR3 spans 13 residues. Trimming took 6 bases from V and 8 from J; bases not matched to a gene: 4. The chain's CDR3 is CASSRQGGEKLFF. CDR3 DNA: TGTGCCAGCAGCCGACAGGGGGGCGAAAAACTGTTTTTT.

V and J are TRBV28 and TRBJ2-7, with a possible D match to TRBD2 (6 bases). The CDR3 contains 12 residues. Germline assignment: CDR1 MDHEN and CDR2 SYDVKM. The ends were cut back, 6 bases at V and 3 bases at J, with 9 bases in the middle. The CDR3 loop reads CASRGGLYEQYF. CDR3 sequence (DNA): TGTGCCAGCAGGGGGGGACTCTACGAGCAGTACTTC.

The CDR3 is CASIGRTSSSYNEQFF. The DNA of the CDR3 is TGTGCCAGTATTGGACGGACTTCCAGCTCCTACAATGAGCAGTTCTTC. V and J are TRBV19 and TRBJ2-1, with D possibly being TRBD2 (5 bases). V lost 7 bases and J lost 0, with 16 bases in between. Germline loops: CDR1 LNHDA, CDR2 SQIVND (reference sequence). The CDR3 is made up of 16 amino acids.

This chain connects TRBV2 to TRBJ2-5; weak D call: TRBD2 (6 bases). The V gene lost 7 bases and the J gene lost 2 bases, with 17 bases spanning the gap. This CDR3 is built from 15 residues. Germline V gene data show CDR1 as SNHLY and CDR2 as FYNNEI. The CDR3 is CASNVLGGKQETQYF. DNA of the CDR3: TGTGCCAGCAACGTTCTGGGCGGGAAGCAAGAGACCCAGTACTTC.

The chain recombines TRBV28 with TRBJ1-6, with D hard to call. There are 16 residues in the CDR3. Trimming took 6 bases from V and 3 from J, leaving 15 bases between them. Germline assignment: CDR1 MDHEN and CDR2 SYDVKM. CDR3 protein: CASRFRSPDYNSPLHF. In nucleotides, the CDR3 is TGTGCCAGCAGGTTCCGGAGTCCCGACTATAATTCACCCCTCCACTTT.

The chain couples TRBV18 to TRBJ2-7, with D possibly being TRBD1 (6 bases). The V end was cut by 6 bases, the J end by 0 bases, with 12 bases between. Germline V gene lookup returns CDR1 KGHSH and CDR2 LQKENI. The CDR3 length is 14 residues. CDR3 sequence: CASSSDRSSYEQYF. CDR3 DNA: TGTGCCAGCTCTTCGGACAGAAGCTCCTACGAGCAGTACTTC.

This clone was counted a single time. This chain joins TRBV18 and TRBJ2-3, with a weak D call TRBD2 (6 bases). There are 16 residues in the CDR3. The germline V gene encodes CDR1 KGHSH and CDR2 LQKENI. The ends were cut back, 5 bases at V and 1 base at J, with 16 bases in the middle. The CDR3 coding sequence is TGTGCCAGCTCATCTGCCGCGGGACCCCGCACAGATACGCAGTATTTT. Translated, it gives CASSSAAGPRTDTQYF. Supplemented by reference TRBV18 and TRBJ2-3, the full variable domain reads NAGVMQNPRHLVRRRGQEARLRCSPMKGHSHVYWYRQLPEEGLKFMVYLQKENIIDESGMPKERFSAEFPKEGPSILRIQQVVRGDSAAYFCASSSAAGPRTDTQYFGPGTRLTVL.

V and J are TRBV5-1 and TRBJ1-1, with 7 nucleotides matching TRBD1. Germline V CDR1 and CDR2: SGHRS, YFSETQ. There are 14 residues in the CDR3. The junction had 5 bases not matched to a gene; V was cut back by 5 bases and J by 1 base. CDR3 sequence (DNA): TGCGCCAGCAGTACAGGGGAAAGGAACACTGAAGCTTTCTTT. Protein: CASSTGERNTEAFF.

This chain joins TRBV24-1 and TRBJ2-5, with TRBD2 identical over 11 bases. Germline V CDR1 and CDR2: KGHDR, SFDVKD. The CDR3 covers 19 residues. With 4 bases clipped from V and 5 bases from J, the junction kept 17 bases outside the gene matches. CDR3: CATSEPLAGGSFLQETQYF. DNA for the CDR3: TGTGCCACCAGTGAACCTCTAGCGGGAGGATCATTCTTGCAGGAGACCCAGTACTTC.

This chain uses TRBV6-5 with TRBJ1-3; D is unresolved. V gave up 6 bases and J gave up 0 bases, with 6 bases separating them. Germline V CDR1 and CDR2: MNHEY, SVGAGI. The CDR3 is 13 amino acids. CDR3 DNA sequence: TGTGCCAGCAGGAGCGCCTCTGGAAACACCATATATTTT. This gives the protein CASRSASGNTIYF.

The chain carries TRBV5-1 and TRBJ2-7, with a possible D match to TRBD2 (5 bases). The length of the CDR3 is 15 residues. Per the germline V gene, CDR1 is SGHRS and CDR2 is YFSETQ. The V and J ends lost 0 bases and 2 bases respectively, with 12 bases between them. The CDR3 nucleotides are TGCGCCAGCAGCTTGGCCGAGCGGCACCCCTACGAGCAGTACTTC. This translates into CASSLAERHPYEQYF.